This T cell receptor (beta chain) was recorded in a study of Ad26.COV2.S vaccination and SARS-CoV-2 variants. Study information: Intramuscular Ad26.COV2.S at 5x10^10 or 1x10^11 viral particles.

Findings and limits, study-wide: Breadth measured for non-spike TCRs was similar across vaccine and placebo recipients.

To note about this clone: Its specificity is unknown.

CDR3 length: 15 residues. Trimming left V 1 base short and J 3 bases short, with 12 bases between. The germline CDR1 and CDR2 sequences are LGHNA and YNFKEQ. Produced via immunoSEQ multiplex PCR; TCRdb's table is partial and in-frame only. The table records about 390,000 clones, about 85% of them present only once. Treatment described: around 19 received Ad26.COV2.S at low or high dose, single or two shots; about 5 received placebo; per-sample allocation not given. Sample collection was performed on day 63 after the first vaccine or placebo injection. The chain couples TRBV4-2 to TRBJ2-5; TRBD1 is a possible D gene (7 bases). The TCR comes from a person between 18 and 65 years old who received the Ad26.COV2.S COVID-19 vaccine or a placebo. The specimen was peripheral blood, collected in a trial of Ad26.COV2.S vaccine versus placebo. In nucleotides, the CDR3 is TGTGCCAGCAGCCAAGTCACAGGGGAGGAAGAGACCCAGTACTTC. Protein product: CASSQVTGEEETQYF.